The 22 T cell receptor beta chains presented below share a single source sample, sequenced in a study of T cells after yellow fever vaccination. TCRdb re-derived calls from the 5' RACE reads in MiXCR, one entry per CDR3 protein. The data show a few hundred thousand distinct CDR3 sequences, with approximately 21% seen just once and roughly an eighth held by the top ten. The specimen comprised PBMCs, sampled 15 days after the yellow fever booster vaccination. Every receptor here comes from a man aged 25 to 40 who received the YFV17D yellow fever vaccine.

This CDR3 is CASSLAYAGEAFF. Written as DNA, the CDR3 is TGTGCCAGCAGTTTAGCGTATGCCGGGGAAGCTTTCTTT. The chain is built from TRBV12-3 or TRBV12-4 and TRBJ1-1; D not certain. V lost 0 bases and J 8 bases, leaving 10 bases between the germline ends. The CDR3 spans 13 residues.

This clonotype was observed a handful of times. The gene calls are TRBV29-1 and TRBJ2-3; D possibly corresponds to TRBD2 (7 bases). Trimming took off 4 bases at V and 5 bases at J, with 16 bases between the two ends. The CDR3 consists of 14 residues. Germline CDR1 SQVTM, CDR2 ANQGSEA. CDR3 region: CSVAGGKGLDTQYF. The CDR3, as DNA: TGCAGCGTTGCGGGGGGCAAGGGCTTAGATACGCAGTATTTT.

The chain has TRBV4-1 and TRBJ2-3; 13 bases map to TRBD2. Germline assignment: CDR1 MGHRA and CDR2 YSYEKL. The CDR3 totals 16 residues. Unmatched junction bases numbered 5, after V lost 1 base and J lost 7 bases. In DNA form, the CDR3 reads TGCGCCAGCAGCCAAGGACTAGCGGGAGGTCTGAATACGCAGTATTTT. Translating it yields CASSQGLAGGLNTQYF.

This clonotype occurred a few times. The chain is built from TRBV20-1 and TRBJ2-3; D gene unclear. The CDR3 runs to 16 residues. Deletions cut 0 bases from V and 2 bases from J, with 15 bases between. The germline V gene encodes CDR1 DFQATT and CDR2 SNEGSKA (reference sequence). CDR3 DNA: TGCAGTGCTAGAGAATCCAAGATCCATTTCACAGATACGCAGTATTTT. Its translation: CSARESKIHFTDTQYF.

The chain couples TRBV5-1 to TRBJ2-3; no firm D call. The germline V gene encodes CDR1 SGHRS and CDR2 YFSETQ. The CDR3 totals 13 residues. V lost 2 bases to trimming and J lost 2 bases, with 6 bases between them. The CDR3 sequence is CASSFPHTDTQYF. CDR3 in DNA: TGCGCCAGCAGCTTTCCCCACACAGATACGCAGTATTTT.

The chain employs TRBV7-2 and TRBJ2-7, with 10 bases aligning to TRBD2. CDR1 and CDR2 from the germline V gene are SGHTA and FQGNSA. CDR3 length: 13 amino acids. The trim removed 5 bases at V and 9 bases at J, leaving 7 bases unmatched. The DNA for the CDR3 is TGTGCCAGCAGCCCCGGGACTAGCGAACGGCAGTACTTC. Its translation is CASSPGTSERQYF.

The chain uses TRBV6-2 or TRBV6-3 and TRBJ2-1; a possible D gene is TRBD2 (5 bases). Trimming removed 2 bases at V and 9 bases at J, with 8 bases between. The CDR3 consists of 12 residues. Per the germline V gene, CDR1 is MNHEY and CDR2 is SVGEGT. CDR3: CASSYRTSEQFF. The CDR3 region has the DNA TGTGCCAGCAGTTACAGGACTTCTGAGCAGTTCTTC.

This clonotype came up a few times. The chain has TRBV27 and TRBJ2-5; possible D gene TRBD2, 6 bases. Per the germline V gene, CDR1 is MNHEY and CDR2 is SMNVEV (reference sequence). CDR3 length: 14 residues. Trimming stripped 4 bases from V and 5 bases from J, with 14 bases between. DNA for the CDR3: TGTGCCAGCAGTTATACAAGGGCGGGGGAGACCCAGTACTTC. This encodes CASSYTRAGETQYF.

The table lists this clonotype with many counts. J is TRBJ2-1 and V is TRBV29-1, with 7 positions matching TRBD2. V gave up 4 bases and J gave up 0 bases; unmatched junction bases: 6. The length of the CDR3 is 15 residues. The germline gives CDR1 SQVTM, CDR2 ANQGSEA. The CDR3 DNA sequence: TGCAGCGTTGGTTGGGGGGGAGACTCCTACAATGAGCAGTTCTTC. Translation gives CSVGWGGDSYNEQFF.

The sample holds a few counts of this clonotype. CDR3 in DNA: TGTGCCAGCAGCTTCGGGACGAACACTGAAGCTTTCTTT. Protein: CASSFGTNTEAFF. J is TRBJ1-1 and V is TRBV7-3; weak D call: TRBD1 (5 bases). The CDR3 is 13 amino acids. CDR1 is SGHTA, CDR2 FQGTGA, per germline. Trimming took off 3 bases at V and 1 base at J, with 6 bases between the two ends.

The chain is built from TRBV28 and TRBJ2-2; D uncertain. CDR1 MDHEN and CDR2 SYDVKM come from the germline V gene. The CDR3 has 15 residues. Between the trimmed V and J ends, which lost 6 bases and 6 bases, there was a span of 17 bases. Here the CDR3 DNA reads TGTGCCAGCAGGACCGGGTTTCTCTCTCCCGGGGAGCTGTTTTTT. Translating it yields CASRTGFLSPGELFF.

The rearrangement links TRBV7-3 to TRBJ2-1; TRBD1 matches at 9 bases. V trimming: 6 bases; J trimming: 6 bases; junction bases outside the gene matches: 6. The germline V gene has CDR1 SGHTA and CDR2 FQGTGA. CDR3 length: 14 amino acids. CDR3 loop: CASSRGTGSNEQFF. CDR3 nucleotides: TGTGCCAGCAGTAGGGGGACAGGGTCCAATGAGCAGTTCTTC.

The V gene is TRBV14, the J gene TRBJ1-2; 9 bases map to TRBD1. Germline V gene data show CDR1 as SGHDN and CDR2 as FVKESK. V dropped 0 bases and J dropped 0; count of bases not matched to a gene: 5. The CDR3 length is 17 residues. CDR3 amino acids: CASSQDFGQGPNYGYTF. DNA of the CDR3: TGTGCCAGCAGCCAAGACTTTGGACAGGGGCCTAACTATGGCTACACCTTC.

This clonotype was detected only a few times. The CDR3 nucleotides are TGTGCCAGCAGTGCTAGCGGGAGGAACACTGAAGCTTTCTTT. Its translation: CASSASGRNTEAFF. J is TRBJ1-1 and V is TRBV12-3 or TRBV12-4; D uncertain. The CDR3 is made up of 14 amino acids. V lost 5 bases and J lost 1, with 11 bases in between.

There are a few counts of this clonotype. The chain links TRBV6-5 to TRBJ1-6; D unclear. The CDR3 sequence is 15 residues long. Trimming pared 2 bases from V and 0 bases from J, leaving 5 bases between. Germline V lookup: CDR1 MNHEY, CDR2 SVGAGI. In DNA form, the CDR3 reads TGTGCCAGCAGTTACGAAAGCTCCTATAATTCACCCCTCCACTTT. It yields the protein CASSYESSYNSPLHF.

The gene calls are TRBV20-1 and TRBJ2-5; the match to TRBD1 covers 8 bases. Losses at the gene ends were 6 bases for V and 3 bases for J; bases not matched to a gene: 3. The CDR3 is 12 residues long. CDR1 and CDR2 (germline): DFQATT, SNEGSKA (reference sequence). The CDR3 sequence: CSADREKETQYF. CDR3 nucleotides: TGCAGTGCGGACAGGGAGAAAGAGACCCAGTACTTC.

The chain is built from TRBV29-1 and TRBJ2-2; 10 bases are a match to TRBD2. After removal of 8 bases from V and 2 bases from J, the junction contained 8 bases not matched to a gene. The CDR3 sequence is 15 residues long. The germline CDR1 and CDR2 sequences are SQVTM and ANQGSEA. CDR3 nucleotide sequence: TGCAGCTTTTCCTTACTAGCGGGAAACACCGGGGAGCTGTTTTTT. It specifies CSFSLLAGNTGELFF.

V usage is TRBV20-1 and J usage is TRBJ1-1; 7 nucleotides line up with TRBD1. V dropped 1 base and J dropped 4; count of bases not matched to a gene: 6. Germline CDR1 and CDR2: DFQATT and SNEGSKA (reference sequence). CDR3 length: 14 amino acids. The CDR3 sequence: CSARVTGWGTEAFF. CDR3 sequence (DNA): TGCAGTGCTAGAGTGACAGGGTGGGGCACTGAAGCTTTCTTT.

This clonotype has more than one count but fewer than ten. The CDR3 region is CATSVGGTTGELFF. The CDR3 nucleotides are TGTGCCACCAGTGTGGGAGGAACCACCGGGGAGCTGTTTTTT. V gene TRBV24-1 combines with J gene TRBJ2-2, with D tentatively TRBD2 (6 bases). Germline V gene sequence: CDR1 KGHDR, CDR2 SFDVKD. The ends were cut back, 5 bases at V and 4 bases at J, with 10 bases in the middle. The CDR3 sequence is 14 residues long.

The J gene is TRBJ2-1, the V gene TRBV10-3, with D unclear. The CDR3 covers 12 residues. Deletions cut 5 bases from V and 8 bases from J, with 10 bases between. CDR1 is ENHRY and CDR2 is SYGVKD in the germline V gene. Here the CDR3 reads CAISRSGDEQFF. The CDR3 coding sequence is TGTGCCATCAGTAGGTCCGGCGATGAGCAGTTCTTC.

The rearrangement links TRBV5-1 to TRBJ2-1; 14 bases are shared with TRBD2. V trimming: 4 bases; J trimming: 6 bases; junction bases outside the gene matches: 18. The germline gives CDR1 SGHRS, CDR2 YFSETQ. The CDR3 extends over 20 amino acids. The CDR3 region has the DNA TGCGCCAGCAGCCTGGTTGGTGGACTAGCGGGAGGTGCGTACGGCAATGAGCAGTTCTTC. This encodes CASSLVGGLAGGAYGNEQFF.

The genes are TRBV4-3 and TRBJ2-1, with 12 positions matching TRBD2. The trim removed 1 base at V and 8 bases at J, leaving 18 bases unmatched. This CDR3 is 20 amino acids long. Germline values: CDR1 LGHNA, CDR2 YSLEER. The CDR3 loop is CASSQGPGGYTSGRIDEQFF. For the CDR3, the DNA is TGCGCCAGCAGCCAAGGTCCAGGGGGGTACACTAGCGGGAGGATCGATGAGCAGTTCTTC.